This entry describes one TCR beta chain. Its antigen is currently unknown. With V trimmed by 2 bases and J by 5 bases, 6 bases remained unmatched. CDR3 length: 15 amino acids. CDR1 LGHNA and CDR2 YSLEER come from the germline V gene. The record originates from a study of siplizumab effects on memory and regulatory T cells. TCRdb keeps only in-frame clones here, not all; method: immunoSEQ multiplex PCR. The sample carries about 100,000 clones, 91% recorded once. Study-wide findings and caveats: Researchers could not give a naive or memory phenotype to roughly 80-97% of proliferating CD4+ or CD8+ clones. There were only a minor fraction of alloreactive clones that mapped to unstimulated subsets.

This sequence originates from a human donor in good health. The source material was CD4+ T cells sorted from blood. This chain connects TRBV4-3 to TRBJ1-1, with TRBD1 matching over 9 bases. The CDR3 nucleotides read TGCGCCAGCAGCCAATCCGGACAGGGGATTACTGAAGCTTTCTTT. Encoded protein: CASSQSGQGITEAFF.